Listed here are 10 T cell receptor beta chains from one sample, sequenced in a study of OX40 agonist ivuxolimab in advanced cancers. Repertoires were generated with immunoSEQ multiplex PCR, while TCRdb's copy carries only in-frame clones and drops some. The sample lists fewer than 35,000 clones; about nine tenths were seen once. This sample comprised CD4+ or CD8+ T cells sorted from blood, obtained in a trial of the OX40 agonist ivuxolimab. These receptors were taken from an adult with an advanced solid tumor such as melanoma, head and neck, liver or kidney cancer.

CDR3: CASSGSGTLTSGRLDTGELFF. In nucleotides, the CDR3 is TGTGCCAGCAGCGGTTCCGGGACGTTGACTAGCGGGAGATTAGACACCGGGGAGCTGTTTTTT. The chain joins TRBV9 to TRBJ2-2; TRBD2 agrees at 12 bases. The J segment lost 3 bases and the V segment lost 3 bases, leaving 18 bases of the junction unmatched. This CDR3 region has 21 residues. Germline V CDR1 and CDR2: SGDLS, YYNGEE.

The CDR3 region has the DNA TGCGCCAGCAGACTCGGAGGAGGGAGCTATGGCTACACCTTC. This gives the protein CASRLGGGSYGYTF. The genes are TRBV10-2 and TRBJ1-2; no clear D. CDR1 WSHSY and CDR2 SAAADI come from the germline V gene. Trimming pared 6 bases from V and 4 bases from J, leaving 15 bases between. CDR3 length equals 14 residues.

The chain's CDR3 is CASSLMRELDTGELFF. For the CDR3, the DNA is TGTGCCAGCAGCTTGATGAGGGAGCTCGACACCGGGGAGCTGTTTTTT. The V gene is TRBV5-4, the J gene TRBJ2-2, with D possibly matching TRBD2 (5 bases). V was cut by 1 base and J by 3 bases, with 13 bases left in between. Germline values: CDR1 SGHNT, CDR2 YYREEE (reference sequence). The CDR3 has 16 residues.

The chain couples TRBV7-6 to TRBJ2-1, with 8 bases lining up with TRBD2. Germline lookup yields CDR1 SGHVS and CDR2 FNYEAQ. J was trimmed by 2 bases and V by 2 bases; bases with no gene match: 5. The CDR3 loop spans 16 amino acids. The CDR3 region has the DNA TGTGCCAGCAGCTTAACTAGCGGTGGGACCTACAATGAGCAGTTCTTC. It specifies CASSLTSGGTYNEQFF.

This chain uses TRBV18 with TRBJ2-2; D remains ambiguous. This CDR3 region has 16 residues. V lost 1 base to trimming and J lost 0 bases, with 9 bases between them. Germline CDR1 is KGHSH and CDR2 is LQKENI. DNA of the CDR3: TGTGCCAGCTCACCACGTTGGCTCGCGAACACCGGGGAGCTGTTTTTT. Translating it yields CASSPRWLANTGELFF.

The V call is TRBV27, the J call TRBJ2-5; 12 positions agree with TRBD2. V trimming: 3 bases; J trimming: 5 bases; junction bases outside the gene matches: 1. The CDR3 is made up of 14 amino acids. Germline V gene data show CDR1 as MNHEY and CDR2 as SMNVEV (reference sequence). The DNA for the CDR3 is TGTGCCAGCAGTTTCGGGACTAGCGGGGAGACCCAGTACTTC. Encoded protein: CASSFGTSGETQYF.

The rearrangement joins TRBV9 to TRBJ2-1; TRBD2 matches at 7 bases. The CDR3 covers 15 residues. Germline V gene data show CDR1 as SGDLS and CDR2 as YYNGEE. V was pared by 4 bases and J by 8 bases, with 12 bases of the junction left unmatched. The CDR3 sequence is CASSPLAGVTHEQFF. In DNA form, the CDR3 reads TGTGCCAGCAGCCCCCTTGCGGGAGTGACCCATGAGCAGTTCTTC.

The V gene is TRBV28, the J gene TRBJ2-5, with 12 nucleotides matching TRBD2. CDR1 is MDHEN and CDR2 is SYDVKM in the germline V gene. J gave up 0 bases and V 1 base, and 3 bases lay outside the gene matches. CDR3 length: 17 residues. The CDR3 bases are TGTGCCAGCAGTTTATCCCTAGCGGGGGGGGACCAAGAGACCCAGTACTTC. Translated, it gives CASSLSLAGGDQETQYF.

The chain links TRBV2 to TRBJ1-1; TRBD1 matches 7 bases. The germline V gene encodes CDR1 SNHLY and CDR2 FYNNEI. Unmatched junction bases numbered 10, after V lost 3 bases and J lost 12 bases. The CDR3 contains 13 residues. As DNA, the CDR3 is TGTGCCAGCAGTGAGTCAGGGGGACCACTGTCTTTCTTT. Translating gives CASSESGGPLSFF. Full variable domain (missing parts from reference TRBV2 and TRBJ1-1): EPEVTQTPSHQVTQMGQEVILRCVPISNHLYFYWYRQILGQKVEFLVSFYNNEISEKSEIFDDQFSVERPDGSNFTLKIRSTKLEDSAMYFCASSESGGPLSFFGQGTRLTVV.

The rearrangement links TRBV4-2 to TRBJ2-5; D remains unclear. Trimming cost V 0 bases and J 5 bases, with 13 bases left between them. The CDR3 is made up of 15 amino acids. Germline CDR1 is LGHNA and CDR2 is YNFKEQ. The CDR3 here is CASSQDWGQRETQYF. CDR3 in DNA: TGTGCCAGCAGCCAAGATTGGGGTCAGAGGGAGACCCAGTACTTC.